This TCR beta chain derives from a study of early stage breast cancer tumors (dated by TCRdb to 2016 to 2017). Background on the whole study: Of the roughly 15 invasive breast tumors, 12 to 13 were found to be estrogen receptor-positive, progesterone receptor-positive and HER2-negative. About 70% of the 12 ER+/PR+/HER2- tumors were invasive ductal carcinomas, while the other four were invasive lobular carcinomas. A read coverage of roughly 10-fold per sample was achieved on average. A total of roughly 2.5 million templates, representing some 1,000,000 unique clonotypes, were detected across all samples. Summary of the overall study and its limitations: Chain pairing and functional markers such as CD4, CD8 and FOXP3 were not captured by bulk genomic DNA sequencing of unsorted cells. Enriched TCRB sequences shared across patients were found to be mostly commonly generated sequences that were unlikely to play an important role in the tumor microenvironment. Repertoires from blood resembled normal breast more closely than tumor, and using blood as a reference for each tissue separated tumor from normal in most of the 16 patients. Analysis by tumor subtype was prevented by the small cohort size. Tumors showed about 2.3-fold higher T cell density and higher clonality than adjacent normal breast tissue.

Each sample was amplified as two independent genomic DNA replicates: roughly 0.5 ug for blood and about 1.4 ug for tumor or normal breast. TCRB sequencing of genomic DNA was carried out with the ImmunoSeq Intro kit according to the manufacturer's instructions. The multiplex PCR ran for 25 to 35 cycles using proprietary primers and spike-in control sequences for absolute quantification. Single-end 150-bp reads were used to sequence an 87-bp fragment spanning the CDR3 and the flanking V and J genes. Seven samples, with two replicates for each sample, were multiplexed per lane of an Illumina MiSeq using version 3.0 chemistry. Concerning the study's data processing: The vendor's proprietary pipeline handled the raw data processing, merging both replicates into a single result for each sample. To define clonotypes, the study grouped productive rearrangements that shared the V-gene family, CDR3 amino acid sequence and J-gene segment. Clonality was calculated as 1 minus the normalized Shannon entropy (Pielou evenness) of TCRB abundances. To estimate T cell density, the total number of templates was divided by the input cell count, which was inferred from how much DNA went in. Recon with default parameters was used to estimate total repertoire diversity and clonality. A clonotype was considered tumor-enriched if its abundance in tumor exceeded 0.1% and was at least 32-fold higher than its abundance in normal breast. This is the immuneACCESS table as TCRdb keeps it, with only in-frame sequences that have V and J called. A part of the clones is gone; compared with another copy, unresolved V genes explain less than half, and the rest is unexplained. V and J calls and clone size follow that table, whereas D and trimming were derived from the DNA. Counted in this sample were around 51,000 clones; about three quarters of them appeared once. The ten biggest clones cover around 3.6% of the sample.

The study profiled bulk TCR beta-chain repertoires in matched peripheral blood, tumor and adjacent normal breast tissue taken from about 15 patients with early-stage breast cancer. Before surgery, roughly 4.5-11 mL of whole blood was collected into EDTA tubes and then processed within 2 hours. Ficoll-Paque centrifugation in SepMate-50 tubes was used to isolate peripheral blood mononuclear cells. For storage in liquid nitrogen, PBMCs were cryopreserved as aliquots of about 1.9 to 4 million cells in about 90% FBS with around 10% DMSO. Genomic DNA was extracted with the Qiagen AllPrep DNA/RNA Mini kit. The CDR3 contains 12 residues, cysteine and phenylalanine counted. The DNA shown is the 36-base CDR3, in frame from base 1. V is cut by 0 bases and J by 6 bases, and the space between the germline ends is 3 bases. The germline V gene encodes CDR1 LNHNV and CDR2 YYDKDF (reference sequence). Note on this clone: What this receptor recognizes is not known. Base qualities were left out, and no much larger clone turns up one base away.

This chain is built from TRBV15 and TRBJ1-5; no D gene is confidently identified. The sample consisted of blood. This receptor was obtained from a person aged 35-55 years with breast cancer. The DNA sequence follows: TGTGCCACCAGCAGAGATGGTCAGCCCCAGCATTTT. This codes for CATSRDGQPQHF.